The 3 T cell receptor beta chains below all came from one sample that was sequenced in a study of T cell responses to AZD1222 COVID-19 vaccine. Sequenced by immunoSEQ multiplex PCR; TCRdb stores in-frame clones only, minus some. Of roughly 170,000 clones detected, about 91% appear once; the ten largest clones hold around 2%. Source: peripheral blood, taken on day 0 of AZD1222 vaccination. The receptors were sampled from an adult in good health.

This clone was observed a single time. The germline gene is not matched at one end of the junction; a read error may be the cause. This chain uses TRBV2 with TRBJ2-7; 10 bases fit TRBD2. The CDR3 length is 11 residues. In germline, CDR1 is SNHLY, CDR2 FYNNEI. CDR3 loop: CASSERLAGVF. The CDR3 nucleotides are TGTGCCAGCAGTGAACGTCTAGCGGGGGTTTTC. Full variable domain (remainder filled in from reference TRBV2 and TRBJ2-7): EPEVTQTPSHQVTQMGQEVILRCVPISNHLYFYWYRQILGQKVEFLVSFYNNEISEKSEIFDDQFSVERPDGSNFTLKIRSTKLEDSAMYFCASSERLAGVFGPGTRLTVT.

V usage is TRBV5-1 and J usage is TRBJ2-4, with 7 bases matching TRBD1. J lost 8 bases, V lost 3 bases, and 5 bases had no gene match. This CDR3 region has 13 residues. Germline values: CDR1 SGHRS, CDR2 YFSETQ. CDR3 sequence reads: CASSSTGVDIQYF. CDR3 bases: TGCGCCAGCAGCTCCACAGGGGTTGACATTCAGTACTTC.

This rearrangement joins TRBV6-5 to TRBJ1-4; D is unclear. The CDR3 runs to 15 residues. V gave up 7 bases and J gave up 4 bases, with 16 bases separating them. Germline assignment: CDR1 MNHEY and CDR2 SVGAGI. Written as DNA, the CDR3 is TGTGCCAGCACCCTCTCGGGAGGGTTTAATGAAAAACTGTTTTTT. Protein product: CASTLSGGFNEKLFF.